These 24 T cell receptor beta chains were all obtained from the same sample, sequenced in a study of radiotherapy plus CTLA-4 blockade in lung cancer. The data were produced by immunoSEQ multiplex PCR, yet TCRdb's version contains in-frame clones alone and is incomplete. Of tens of thousands of clones in the sample, just over 75% were seen once. Sequenced material: peripheral blood, taken from a patient treated with radiotherapy plus ipilimumab. The receptors originated from a human donor with non-small cell lung cancer who had a partial response to radiotherapy plus ipilimumab.

Here the CDR3 reads CASSQVGAEQYF. For the CDR3, the DNA is TGTGCCAGCAGCCAAGTTGGGGCCGAGCAGTACTTC. The rearrangement links TRBV14 to TRBJ2-7; TRBD1 might be the D (5 bases). Germline CDR1 reads SGHDN; CDR2 reads FVKESK. V was clipped by 1 base and J by 6 bases, with 7 bases between them. The CDR3 consists of 12 residues.

CDR3 coding DNA: TGCGCCAGCAGCTTAGCGGGGGGTGGCTTCAATGAGCAGTTCTTC. Its translation: CASSLAGGGFNEQFF. The chain couples TRBV5-1 to TRBJ2-1; 9 bases match TRBD2. Germline trimming cut 2 bases from V and 6 bases from J; bases unmatched to any gene: 6. The CDR3 extends over 15 amino acids. In germline, CDR1 is SGHRS, CDR2 YFSETQ.

The sample holds one count of this clone. CDR3 residues: CAWSVMRDSEQYF. Written as DNA, the CDR3 is TGTGCCTGGAGTGTAATGAGGGATTCGGAGCAGTACTTC. The V and J genes are TRBV30 and TRBJ2-7; TRBD2 is a possible D gene (5 bases). V was cut by 0 bases and J by 7 bases, with 13 bases left in between. From germline, CDR1 is GTSNPN and CDR2 SVGIG (reference sequence). The CDR3 runs to 13 residues.

This chain uses TRBV2 with TRBJ2-5, with 10 bases identical to TRBD2. CDR1 is SNHLY, CDR2 FYNNEI, per germline. The V and J ends lost 7 bases and 4 bases, in that order; junction bases with no gene match: 12. The CDR3 length is 16 residues. The CDR3 sequence is CASKLIAGGRGETQYF. The CDR3 nucleotides read TGTGCCAGCAAGCTAATAGCGGGGGGTAGAGGAGAGACCCAGTACTTC.

J is TRBJ2-3 and V is TRBV9; D uncertain. Trimming shortened V by 0 bases and J by 0 bases, and 11 bases separated the two germline ends. CDR1 and CDR2 (germline): SGDLS, YYNGEE. The length of the CDR3 is 16 residues. CDR3 sequence reads: CASSVEAVSSTDTQYF. CDR3 DNA sequence: TGTGCCAGCAGCGTAGAGGCGGTCTCTAGCACAGATACGCAGTATTTT.

This clone was found a few times. The chain has TRBV10-3 and TRBJ1-1; D remains unclear. The germline V and J ends were trimmed by 2 bases and 5 bases, with 6 bases remaining between them. Germline loops: CDR1 ENHRY, CDR2 SYGVKD. This CDR3 comprises 12 residues. The CDR3 spells CAISEGVTEAFF. The CDR3 DNA reads as TGTGCCATCAGTGAGGGAGTTACTGAAGCTTTCTTT.

The table lists this clone with a count of one. This chain joins TRBV19 and TRBJ1-1; TRBD1 aligns across 8 bases. From germline, CDR1 is LNHDA and CDR2 SQIVND (reference sequence). The CDR3 contains 13 residues. V lost 5 bases, J lost 4 bases, and 3 bases stayed unmatched. The CDR3 DNA follows: TGTGCCAGTAGTGACAGGGGAGGCACTGAAGCTTTCTTT. Translating it yields CASSDRGGTEAFF.

The genes are TRBV7-3 and TRBJ2-3; TRBD1 agrees at 7 bases. Germline V gene sequence: CDR1 SGHTA, CDR2 FQGTGA. J gave up 2 bases and V 2 bases, and 4 bases lay outside the gene matches. The CDR3 is 15 amino acids. The CDR3 sequence: CASSLRQGATDTQYF. The CDR3 DNA reads as TGTGCCAGCAGCTTACGACAGGGAGCCACAGATACGCAGTATTTT.

The chain carries TRBV5-4 and TRBJ1-1; no clear D. This CDR3 region has 12 residues. V lost 5 bases and J lost 1, with 6 bases in between. CDR1 is SGHNT, CDR2 YYREEE, per germline (reference sequence). The CDR3 DNA is TGTGCCAGCAGTTTCGGGAACACTGAAGCTTTCTTT. Protein sequence: CASSFGNTEAFF.

This rearrangement joins TRBV5-8 to TRBJ1-2; D is unclear. V gave up 0 bases and J gave up 1 base, with 7 bases separating them. Germline V gene lookup returns CDR1 SGHTS and CDR2 YDEGEE. The CDR3 has 14 residues. Here the CDR3 DNA reads TGTGCCAGCAGCTTGGCCGAGGGTAACTATGGCTACACCTTC. This codes for CASSLAEGNYGYTF. The whole variable domain, filled in from reference TRBV5-8 and TRBJ1-2, reads EAGVTQSPTHLIKTRGQQATLRCSPISGHTSVYWYQQALGLGLQFLLWYDEGEERNRGNFPPRFSGRQFPNYSSELNVNALELEDSALYLCASSLAEGNYGYTFGSGTRLTVV.

V and J are TRBV4-1 and TRBJ2-5; 8 bases line up with TRBD1. The end of the DNA aligns better with TRBJ2-7, so the J call may be wrong. The CDR3 runs 16 residues. The germline CDR1 and CDR2 sequences are MGHRA and YSYEKL. The CDR3 nucleotides are TGCGCCAGCAGCCAAGGACCCGGACAGGGTACCTACGAGCAGTACTTC. Protein: CASSQGPGQGTYEQYF.

V gene TRBV19 combines with J gene TRBJ1-2, with TRBD1 matching over 8 bases. The CDR3 contains 14 residues. The J segment lost 4 bases and the V segment lost 6 bases, leaving 7 bases of the junction unmatched. Germline CDR1 reads LNHDA; CDR2 reads SQIVND (reference sequence). CDR3 protein: CASSDRGTGYGYTF. For the CDR3, the DNA is TGTGCCAGTAGCGACAGGGGAACCGGCTATGGCTACACCTTC.

This chain joins TRBV6-5 and TRBJ2-7, with 10 bases lining up with TRBD1. V lost 4 bases and J lost 3; bases outside the gene matches: 0. In germline, CDR1 is MNHEY, CDR2 SVGAGI. This CDR3 region has 13 residues. The CDR3 coding sequence is TGTGCCAGCAGTTGGGACAGGGGCTACGAGCAGTACTTC. It is translated as CASSWDRGYEQYF.

This chain connects TRBV7-6 to TRBJ1-6; 8 bases are shared with TRBD1. This CDR3 has 13 amino acids. Trimming cost V 5 bases and J 10 bases; bases outside gene matches: 4. Germline V gene sequence: CDR1 SGHVS, CDR2 FNYEAQ. The CDR3 DNA sequence: TGTGCCAGCAGCCGCGACAGGGGCTCACCCCTCCACTTT. This codes for CASSRDRGSPLHF.

This clone has just one count. The V gene is TRBV6-1, the J gene TRBJ2-7; TRBD2 matches 11 bases. The CDR3 runs 15 residues. With V trimmed by 11 bases and J by 3 bases, 12 bases remained unmatched. The germline V gene has CDR1 MNHNS and CDR2 SASEGT. CDR3 protein: CAAKYSGTSGYEQYF. The CDR3 DNA reads as TGTGCCGCCAAATACTCCGGGACTAGCGGCTACGAGCAGTACTTC.

The chain links TRBV7-9 to TRBJ2-5; 10 nucleotides align to TRBD1. Trimming at V came to 1 base and at J to 1 base, leaving 9 bases not matched to a gene. The CDR3 has 18 residues. Germline CDR1 SEHNR, CDR2 FQNEAQ (reference sequence). The CDR3 nucleotides read TGTGCCAGCAGCTTAGTAGAGGGGCGGGACAGGGGCCAAGAGACCCAGTACTTC. Amino acid sequence: CASSLVEGRDRGQETQYF.

The chain couples TRBV5-1 to TRBJ2-1; 8 bases align to TRBD2. Germline-derived CDR1 and CDR2 are SGHRS and YFSETQ. V gave up 4 bases and J gave up 7 bases; unmatched junction bases: 10. The CDR3 runs to 15 residues. CDR3 nucleotides: TGCGCCAGCAGCGGTTCCGGGACTAGTAGTAATGAGCAGTTCTTC. It translates to CASSGSGTSSNEQFF. The variable domain in full, with the rest retrieved from reference TRBV5-1 and TRBJ2-1, is KAGVTQTPRYLIKTRGQQVTLSCSPISGHRSVSWYQQTPGQGLQFLFEYFSETQRNKGNFPGRFSGRQFSNSRSEMNVSTLELGDSALYLCASSGSGTSSNEQFFGPGTRLTVL.

This chain uses TRBV5-1 with TRBJ2-6, with D tentatively TRBD2 (7 bases). The CDR3 runs to 17 residues. Trimming stripped 4 bases from V and 0 bases from J, with 14 bases between. CDR1 SGHRS and CDR2 YFSETQ come from the germline V gene. The CDR3 sequence: CASSRGATSSGANVLTF. Written as DNA, the CDR3 is TGCGCCAGCAGCCGGGGGGCAACCTCCTCTGGGGCCAACGTCCTGACTTTC. The full variable domain, in which reference TRBV5-1 and TRBJ2-6 provide the parts outside the CDR3, is KAGVTQTPRYLIKTRGQQVTLSCSPISGHRSVSWYQQTPGQGLQFLFEYFSETQRNKGNFPGRFSGRQFSNSRSEMNVSTLELGDSALYLCASSRGATSSGANVLTFGAGSRLTVL.

V usage is TRBV19 and J usage is TRBJ1-5, with D possibly TRBD1 on 6 matching bases. The CDR3 has 14 residues. CDR1 LNHDA and CDR2 SQIVND come from the germline V gene (reference sequence). V was cut by 6 bases and J by 7 bases, with 16 bases left in between. This CDR3 reads CASSNVGGRQPQHF. The CDR3 DNA follows: TGTGCCAGTAGCAACGTCGGGGGGCGGCAGCCCCAGCATTTT. Supplemented by reference TRBV19 and TRBJ1-5, the full variable domain reads DGGITQSPKYLFRKEGQNVTLSCEQNLNHDAMYWYRQDPGQGLRLIYYSQIVNDFQKGDIAEGYSVSREKKESFPLTVTSAQKNPTAFYLCASSNVGGRQPQHFGDGTRLSIL.

CDR3: CASSEPTVPNTDTQYF. The CDR3 nucleotides are TGCGCCAGCAGTGAACCCACGGTACCAAACACAGATACGCAGTATTTT. The chain carries TRBV10-2 and TRBJ2-3; D is unresolved. The CDR3 length is 16 residues. V gave up 3 bases and J gave up 2 bases, with 15 bases separating them. Germline CDR1 WSHSY, CDR2 SAAADI.

The chain employs TRBV27 and TRBJ1-4; D call uncertain. The CDR3 consists of 13 residues. V lost 10 bases, J lost 5 bases, and 14 bases lay in between. Germline lookup yields CDR1 MNHEY and CDR2 SMNVEV (reference sequence). CDR3 in DNA: TGTGCCACCAGAGACCCGACAAATGAAAAACTGTTTTTT. This translates into CATRDPTNEKLFF.

This chain joins TRBV9 and TRBJ2-3; 12 bases are shared with TRBD2. V gave up 0 bases and J gave up 5 bases; unmatched junction bases: 1. CDR3 length: 15 residues. Germline V gene data show CDR1 as SGDLS and CDR2 as YYNGEE. The CDR3 is CASSVETSGGDTQYF. The CDR3 DNA reads TGTGCCAGCAGCGTAGAGACTAGCGGGGGAGATACGCAGTATTTT.

This clone occurred once. The V gene is TRBV15, the J gene TRBJ2-7; TRBD1 is a possible D gene (5 bases). This CDR3 contains 15 residues. V was shortened by 3 bases and J by 0 bases, with 12 bases between the two germline ends. CDR1 LNHNV and CDR2 YYDKDF come from the germline V gene (reference sequence). The CDR3 DNA reads as TGTGCCACCAGCAGGGGCAGGGCCAACTCCTACGAGCAGTACTTC. This translates into CATSRGRANSYEQYF.

V gene TRBV6-1 combines with J gene TRBJ2-1, with TRBD2 as a possible D gene (5 bases). V was clipped by 0 bases and J by 4 bases, with 10 bases between them. Germline V CDR1 and CDR2: MNHNS, SASEGT. The length of the CDR3 is 15 residues. The CDR3 protein is CASSEASGGYNEQFF. DNA for the CDR3: TGTGCCAGCAGTGAAGCAAGCGGTGGTTACAATGAGCAGTTCTTC.